This TCR beta chain was documented in a study of CD8 T cells in ankylosing spondylitis. Study findings and constraints: Disease-linked clones reportedly showed significant enrichment in matched ankylosing spondylitis synovial fluid. What appeared characteristic of ankylosing spondylitis blood was a TCR beta motif of eight or nine highly homologous variants.

On this clonotype itself: Its antigen remains unknown.

The length of the CDR3 is 14 residues. CDR1 is LGHDT and CDR2 is YNNKEL in the germline V gene (reference sequence). V was trimmed by 6 bases and J by 0 bases, leaving 11 bases between them. TCRdb reanalysed the 5' RACE reads using MiXCR and keeps one entry per CDR3 protein. The sample shows around 890,000 distinct CDR3 sequences, about 11% of them seen only once. The sequencing sample was made of blood, either unsorted or a sorted T cell fraction (not recorded which). This receptor was obtained from a male donor with ankylosing spondylitis. The chain carries TRBV3-1 and TRBJ1-1; no definite D call. The CDR3 DNA reads as TGTGCCAGCAGATTCACGGTGATGAACACTGAAGCTTTCTTT. This encodes CASRFTVMNTEAFF.